This T cell receptor beta chain stems from a study of T cell clonality in common variable immunodeficiency. Whole-study findings and limits: Patient heterogeneity in the CVID cohort limited correlations between repertoire features and clinical complications. Authors noted CVID clonality's cause needs subpopulation repertoire sequencing.

This clone was observed at least ten times. Its specificity is not known. The DNA ends 3 residues before the CDR3 does, and the rest of the CDR3 is filled in from the germline J gene. Clones were read by immunoSEQ multiplex PCR, and TCRdb kept only the in-frame ones, dropping some. The specimen has over 50,000 clones, none found just once. Losses at the gene ends were 1 base for V and 2 bases for J; bases not matched to a gene: 3. This CDR3 contains 15 residues. In germline, CDR1 is SGHNT, CDR2 YENEEA. The rearrangement uses TRBV11-3 and TRBJ2-5, with TRBD1 matching over 8 bases. The TCR comes from a person aged 18 to 70 in good health. Sequenced input: peripheral blood mononuclear cells. This CDR3 is CASSLGTGSQETQYF. The sequenced CDR3 bases are TGTGCCAGCAGCTTAGGGACAGGGAGTCAAGAGACC.